Given below is one T cell receptor beta chain in context. The antigen is undetermined. Researchers ran the PCR with 60 Vbeta and 13 Jbeta primers. Using immunoSEQ multiplex PCR, the repertoire was profiled, and TCRdb retains in-frame clones only, with some absent. The repertoire table contains approximately 58,000 clones. These data belong to a study of cytomegalovirus exposure and HLA in healthy donors. About the study: In a previous analysis, approximately 110 million unique TCR beta sequences were found from 150 million to 200 million T cells.

This CDR3 is built from 15 residues. The ends lost 3 bases at V and 3 bases at J; junction bases unmatched: 8. Germline CDR1 GTSNPN, CDR2 SVGIG (reference sequence). Study findings and constraints: A missense variant in DCLRE1C was later tied to TCR beta V- and J-gene trimming. The classifier was said to identify cytomegalovirus status with high specificity and sensitivity.

Donors had nominal health at sampling but likely had unrecorded immune exposures. This chain uses TRBV30 with TRBJ2-1; 7 positions match TRBD2. The receptor's source is a young man in good health and CMV-seropositive. Sample: PBMCs. The CDR3 DNA sequence: TGTGCCTGGAGGGGGCTGGGAGGGGACTACAATGAGCAGTTCTTC. It translates to CAWRGLGGDYNEQFF.